Below, 6 T cell receptor beta chains from the same sample are listed, as sequenced in a study of blood T cell repertoires in COVID-19. This table comes from immunoSEQ multiplex PCR, and its TCRdb copy is limited to in-frame clones, with some not included. This sample carries more than 250,000 clones, roughly 85% of them seen once, and the ten largest clones take under 7%. The material sequenced was PBMCs or T cells enriched from blood (not recorded which). The receptor source for this set is a woman in her thirties or forties who had recovered from COVID-19.

The chain is built from TRBV28 and TRBJ2-2, with D maybe TRBD2 (6 bases). Germline values: CDR1 MDHEN, CDR2 SYDVKM. CDR3 length: 15 residues. Deletions cut 10 bases from V and 2 bases from J, with 17 bases between. CDR3 DNA sequence: TGTGCCACCGCGACTAGTATGTTCAACACCGGGGAGCTGTTTTTT. This encodes CATATSMFNTGELFF.

The J gene is TRBJ2-5, the V gene TRBV5-1; 10 bases align to TRBD1. With 4 bases clipped from V and 7 bases from J, the junction kept 13 bases outside the gene matches. Germline V gene sequence: CDR1 SGHRS, CDR2 YFSETQ. There are 16 residues in the CDR3. CDR3 amino acids: CASSREPGQGFVTQYF. The DNA of the CDR3 is TGCGCCAGCAGCCGGGAACCGGGACAGGGGTTTGTGACCCAGTACTTC.

CDR3 sequence: CASRKLVRSLHEQYF. The CDR3 bases are TGTGCCAGCAGAAAACTAGTCCGTAGTCTCCACGAGCAGTACTTC. The V gene is TRBV27, the J gene TRBJ2-7, with a weak D call TRBD2 (5 bases). CDR1 and CDR2 from the germline V gene are MNHEY and SMNVEV (reference sequence). V gave up 6 bases and J gave up 5 bases, with 20 bases separating them. This CDR3 comprises 15 residues.

V usage is TRBV5-4 and J usage is TRBJ2-3, with D perhaps TRBD1 (6 bases). This CDR3 is built from 15 residues. Trimming took 4 bases from V and 2 from J, leaving 14 bases between them. Germline loops: CDR1 SGHNT, CDR2 YYREEE (reference sequence). CDR3 protein: CASSALTGPTDTQYF. CDR3 in DNA: TGTGCCAGCAGCGCCCTTACAGGGCCCACAGATACGCAGTATTTT. The variable domain in full, completed from reference TRBV5-4 and TRBJ2-3, reads ETGVTQSPTHLIKTRGQQVTLRCSSQSGHNTVSWYQQALGQGPQFIFQYYREEENGRGNFPPRFSGLQFPNYSSELNVNALELDDSALYLCASSALTGPTDTQYFGPGTRLTVL.

Only a few counts were recorded for this clone. The chain carries TRBV14 and TRBJ1-2; D is ambiguous. Trimming stripped 4 bases from V and 0 bases from J, with 15 bases between. CDR1 is SGHDN, CDR2 FVKESK, per germline. The CDR3 totals 16 residues. CDR3 in DNA: TGTGCCAGCAGCCCCCCTTTCAGTGTTTCTAACTATGGCTACACCTTC. It translates to CASSPPFSVSNYGYTF.

The chain is built from TRBV18 and TRBJ2-4; tentatively, D is TRBD1 (6 bases). CDR3 size: 15 residues. Trimming left V 5 bases short and J 6 bases short, with 17 bases between. Looked up from germline, CDR1 is KGHSH and CDR2 is LQKENI. The CDR3 here is CASSTLRGSGNIQYF. The DNA of the CDR3 is TGTGCCAGCTCAACCCTCAGGGGTTCGGGAAACATTCAGTACTTC.